This T cell receptor (beta chain) was sequenced during a study of shared T cell receptors in the human thymus. CDR3 length: 11 residues. The V end was cut by 6 bases, the J end by 1 base, with 3 bases between. Germline CDR1 MNHNY, CDR2 SVGAGI (reference sequence). Some clones are missing from TCRdb's copy, which holds only in-frame ones; the method was immunoSEQ multiplex PCR. The table records approximately 730,000 clones, 70% to 90% of them present only once. This same sample was also part of a study on human thymus T cells. That study adds: The thymus was resected at corrective cardiac surgery. Related research has reported that thymic repertoires overlap highly among unrelated individuals.

The sequenced sample was thymocytes. V usage is TRBV6-6 and J usage is TRBJ1-2; no firm D call. This TCR was sampled from a girl younger than two with a congenital heart defect. CDR3 DNA: TGTGCCAGCAGCCTTAACTATGGCTACACCTTC. Residues: CASSLNYGYTF.